The 4 T cell receptor beta chains reported below all come from one sample, sequenced in a study of blood T cell repertoires in COVID-19. Only in-frame clones appear in the TCRdb table, and some are missing; sequencing was by immunoSEQ multiplex PCR. The sample includes under 35,000 clones, 65% to 90% of them seen just once. Sequences were obtained from peripheral blood. These receptors were collected from a woman in her fifties or sixties with active COVID-19.

V usage is TRBV5-1 and J usage is TRBJ2-7; D remains unclear. This CDR3 spans 18 amino acids. Germline CDR1 reads SGHRS; CDR2 reads YFSETQ. Deletions cut 0 bases from V and 3 bases from J, with 22 bases between. As DNA, the CDR3 is TGCGCCAGCAGCTTGGGCGATAATCTACTAAAATCTGACTACGAGCAGTACTTC. Protein sequence: CASSLGDNLLKSDYEQYF.

This sequence joins TRBV6-5 and TRBJ1-5; D ambiguous. The V gene lost 3 bases and the J gene lost 3 bases, with 9 bases spanning the gap. CDR3 length equals 14 residues. Germline V gene data show CDR1 as MNHEY and CDR2 as SVGAGI. The CDR3 region is CASSYSGYNQPQHF. CDR3 DNA: TGTGCCAGCAGTTATTCGGGGTACAATCAGCCCCAGCATTTT.

The chain is built from TRBV7-9 and TRBJ2-2, with TRBD2 as a possible D gene (6 bases). The CDR3 has 17 amino acids. Deletions cut 0 bases from V and 4 bases from J, with 15 bases between. The germline V gene has CDR1 SEHNR and CDR2 FQNEAQ (reference sequence). The CDR3: CASSLAHGTAATGELFF. CDR3 DNA sequence: TGTGCCAGCAGCTTAGCGCACGGGACTGCCGCCACCGGGGAGCTGTTTTTT.

The genes are TRBV5-1 and TRBJ2-7; TRBD1 matches at 8 bases. J gave up 6 bases and V 5 bases, and 4 bases lay outside the gene matches. Germline V gives CDR1 SGHRS, CDR2 YFSETQ. This CDR3 spans 12 amino acids. Here the CDR3 reads CASRTGAGEQYF. In nucleotides, the CDR3 is TGCGCCAGCAGGACAGGGGCAGGCGAGCAGTACTTC.